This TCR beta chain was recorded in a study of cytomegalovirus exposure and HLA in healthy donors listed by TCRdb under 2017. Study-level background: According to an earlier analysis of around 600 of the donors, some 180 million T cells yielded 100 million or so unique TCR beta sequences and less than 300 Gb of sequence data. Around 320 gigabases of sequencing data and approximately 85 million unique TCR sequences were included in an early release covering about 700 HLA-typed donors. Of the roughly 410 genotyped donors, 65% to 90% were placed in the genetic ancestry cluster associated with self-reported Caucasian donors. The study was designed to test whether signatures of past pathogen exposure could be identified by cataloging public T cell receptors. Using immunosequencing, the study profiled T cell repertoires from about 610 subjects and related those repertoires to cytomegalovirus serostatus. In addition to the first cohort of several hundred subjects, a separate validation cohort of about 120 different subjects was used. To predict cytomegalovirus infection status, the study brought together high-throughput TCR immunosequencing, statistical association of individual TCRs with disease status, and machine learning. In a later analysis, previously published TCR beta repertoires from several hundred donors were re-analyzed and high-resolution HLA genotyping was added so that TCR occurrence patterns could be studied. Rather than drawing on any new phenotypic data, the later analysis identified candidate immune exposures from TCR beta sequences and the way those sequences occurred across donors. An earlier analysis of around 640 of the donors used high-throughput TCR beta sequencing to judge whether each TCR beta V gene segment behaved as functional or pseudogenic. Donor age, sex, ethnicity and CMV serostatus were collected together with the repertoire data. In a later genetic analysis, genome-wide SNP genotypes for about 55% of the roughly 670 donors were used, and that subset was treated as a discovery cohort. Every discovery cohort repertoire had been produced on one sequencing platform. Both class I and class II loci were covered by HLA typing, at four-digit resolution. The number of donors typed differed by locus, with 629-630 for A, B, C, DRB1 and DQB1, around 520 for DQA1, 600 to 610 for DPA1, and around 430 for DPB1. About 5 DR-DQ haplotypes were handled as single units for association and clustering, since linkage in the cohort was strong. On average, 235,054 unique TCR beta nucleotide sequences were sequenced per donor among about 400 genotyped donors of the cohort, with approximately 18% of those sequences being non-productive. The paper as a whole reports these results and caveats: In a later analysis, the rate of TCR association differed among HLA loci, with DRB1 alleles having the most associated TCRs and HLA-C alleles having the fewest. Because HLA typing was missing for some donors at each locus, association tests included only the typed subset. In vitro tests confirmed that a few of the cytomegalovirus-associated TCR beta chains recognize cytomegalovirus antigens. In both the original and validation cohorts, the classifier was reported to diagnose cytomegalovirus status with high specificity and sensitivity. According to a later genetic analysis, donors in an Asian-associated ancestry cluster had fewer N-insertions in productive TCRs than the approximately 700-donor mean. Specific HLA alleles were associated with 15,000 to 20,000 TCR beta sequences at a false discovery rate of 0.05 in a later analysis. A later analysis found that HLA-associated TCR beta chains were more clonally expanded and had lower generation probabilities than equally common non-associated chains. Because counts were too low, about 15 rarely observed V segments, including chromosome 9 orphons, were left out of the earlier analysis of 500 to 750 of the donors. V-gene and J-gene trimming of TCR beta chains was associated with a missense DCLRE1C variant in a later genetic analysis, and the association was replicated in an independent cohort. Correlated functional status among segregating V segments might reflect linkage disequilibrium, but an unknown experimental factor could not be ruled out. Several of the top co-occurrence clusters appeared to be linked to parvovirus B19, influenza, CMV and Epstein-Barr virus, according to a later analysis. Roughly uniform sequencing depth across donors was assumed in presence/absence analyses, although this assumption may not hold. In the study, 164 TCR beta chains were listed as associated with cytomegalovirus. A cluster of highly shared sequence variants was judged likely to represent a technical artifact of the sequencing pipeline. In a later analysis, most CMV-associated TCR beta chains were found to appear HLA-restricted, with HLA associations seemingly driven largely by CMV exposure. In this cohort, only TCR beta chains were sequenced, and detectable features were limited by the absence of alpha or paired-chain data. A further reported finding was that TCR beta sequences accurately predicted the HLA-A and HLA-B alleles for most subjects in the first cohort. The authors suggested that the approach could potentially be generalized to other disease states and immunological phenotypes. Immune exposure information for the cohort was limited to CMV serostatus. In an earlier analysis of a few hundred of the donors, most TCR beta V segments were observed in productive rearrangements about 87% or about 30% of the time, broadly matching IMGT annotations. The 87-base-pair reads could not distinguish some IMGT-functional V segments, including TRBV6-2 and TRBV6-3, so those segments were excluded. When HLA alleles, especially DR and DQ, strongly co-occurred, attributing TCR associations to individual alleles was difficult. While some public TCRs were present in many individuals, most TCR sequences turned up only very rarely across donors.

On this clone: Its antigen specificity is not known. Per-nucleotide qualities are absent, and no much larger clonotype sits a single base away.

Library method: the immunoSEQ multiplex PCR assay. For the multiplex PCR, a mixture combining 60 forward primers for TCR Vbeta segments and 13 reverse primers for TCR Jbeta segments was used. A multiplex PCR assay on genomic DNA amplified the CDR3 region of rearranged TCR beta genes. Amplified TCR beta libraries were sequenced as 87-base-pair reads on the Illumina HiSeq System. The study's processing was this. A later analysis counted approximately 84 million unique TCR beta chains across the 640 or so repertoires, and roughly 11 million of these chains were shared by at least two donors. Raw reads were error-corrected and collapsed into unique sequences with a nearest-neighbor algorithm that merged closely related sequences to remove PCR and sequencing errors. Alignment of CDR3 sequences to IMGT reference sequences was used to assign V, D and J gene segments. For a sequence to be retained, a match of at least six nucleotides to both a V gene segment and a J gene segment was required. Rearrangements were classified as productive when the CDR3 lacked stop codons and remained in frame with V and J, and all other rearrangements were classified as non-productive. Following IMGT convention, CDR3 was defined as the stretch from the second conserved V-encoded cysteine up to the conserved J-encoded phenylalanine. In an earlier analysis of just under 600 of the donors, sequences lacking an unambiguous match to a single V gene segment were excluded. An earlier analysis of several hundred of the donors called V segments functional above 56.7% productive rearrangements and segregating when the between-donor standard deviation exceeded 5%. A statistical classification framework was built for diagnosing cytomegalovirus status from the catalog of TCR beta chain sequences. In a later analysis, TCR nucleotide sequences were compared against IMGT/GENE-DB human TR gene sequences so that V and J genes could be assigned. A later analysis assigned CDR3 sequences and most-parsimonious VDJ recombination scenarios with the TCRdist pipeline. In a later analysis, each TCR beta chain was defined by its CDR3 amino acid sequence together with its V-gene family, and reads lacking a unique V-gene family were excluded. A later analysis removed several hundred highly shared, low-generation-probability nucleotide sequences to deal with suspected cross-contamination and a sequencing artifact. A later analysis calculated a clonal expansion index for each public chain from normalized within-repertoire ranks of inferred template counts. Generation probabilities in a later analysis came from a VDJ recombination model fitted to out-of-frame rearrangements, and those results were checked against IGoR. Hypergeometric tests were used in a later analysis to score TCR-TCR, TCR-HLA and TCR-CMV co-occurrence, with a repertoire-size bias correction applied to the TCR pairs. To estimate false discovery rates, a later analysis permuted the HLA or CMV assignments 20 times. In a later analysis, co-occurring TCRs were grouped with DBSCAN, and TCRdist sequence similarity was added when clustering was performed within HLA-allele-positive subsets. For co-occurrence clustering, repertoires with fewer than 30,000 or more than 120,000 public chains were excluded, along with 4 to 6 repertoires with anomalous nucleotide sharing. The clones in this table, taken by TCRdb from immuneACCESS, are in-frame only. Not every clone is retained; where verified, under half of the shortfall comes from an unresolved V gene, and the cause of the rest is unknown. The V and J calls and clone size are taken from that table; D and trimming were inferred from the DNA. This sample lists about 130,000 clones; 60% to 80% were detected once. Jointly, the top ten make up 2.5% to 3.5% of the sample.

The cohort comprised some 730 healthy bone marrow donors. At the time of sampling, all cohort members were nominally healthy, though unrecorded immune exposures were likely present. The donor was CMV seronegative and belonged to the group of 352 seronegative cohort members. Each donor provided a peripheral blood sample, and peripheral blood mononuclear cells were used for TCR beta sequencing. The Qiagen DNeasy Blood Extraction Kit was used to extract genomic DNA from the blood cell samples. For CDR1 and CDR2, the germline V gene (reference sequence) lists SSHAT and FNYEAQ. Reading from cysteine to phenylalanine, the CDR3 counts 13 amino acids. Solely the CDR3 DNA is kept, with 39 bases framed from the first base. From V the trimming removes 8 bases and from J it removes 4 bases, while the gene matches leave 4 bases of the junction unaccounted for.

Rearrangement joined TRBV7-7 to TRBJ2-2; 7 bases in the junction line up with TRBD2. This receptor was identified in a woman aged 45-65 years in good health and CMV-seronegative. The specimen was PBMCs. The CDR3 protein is CASGLGFTGELFF. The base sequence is TGTGCCAGCGGACTAGGGTTCACCGGGGAGCTGTTTTTT.